One and the same sample provided the 13 T cell receptor beta chains below, sequenced in a study of shared clonotypes between healthy human individuals. Here immunoSEQ multiplex PCR was the method, and the copy in TCRdb shows in-frame clones only, minus some. The table lists 800,000 or so clones, about 97% of them singletons, with about 0.25% in the top ten. It was CD45RO-negative cells, positively selected for CCR7, that made up naive CD8 cells, with terminally differentiated effector memory CD45RA+ cells excluded. Sample: naive CD8+ T cells sorted from blood. These receptors were collected from a man aged 30 to 45 in good health.

The chain couples TRBV25-1 to TRBJ2-7; D gene ambiguous. Germline lookup yields CDR1 MGHDK and CDR2 SYGVNS. This CDR3 is built from 10 residues. Trimming pared 8 bases from V and 2 bases from J, leaving 4 bases between. The chain's CDR3 is CASGTYEQYF. CDR3 coding DNA: TGTGCCAGCGGAACCTACGAGCAGTACTTC.

V gene TRBV2 combines with J gene TRBJ2-1; 7 bases agree with TRBD1. V trimming: 9 bases; J trimming: 7 bases; junction bases outside the gene matches: 6. Germline V gene data show CDR1 as SNHLY and CDR2 as FYNNEI. CDR3 size: 12 residues. CDR3 region: CARQYRGNEQFF. CDR3 bases: TGTGCCAGGCAATACAGGGGAAATGAGCAGTTCTTC.

The rearrangement joins TRBV5-6 to TRBJ1-1; TRBD1 might be the D (5 bases). Germline V gene lookup returns CDR1 SGHDT and CDR2 YYEEEE. V lost 0 bases and J 1 base, leaving 7 bases between the germline ends. The CDR3 length is 14 residues. CDR3 sequence reads: CASSLGTGNTEAFF. CDR3 DNA sequence: TGTGCCAGCAGCTTGGGTACAGGGAACACTGAAGCTTTCTTT.

Turning to this clone: Within the sample, other DNA sequences also encode this same CDR3. This chain uses TRBV9 with TRBJ1-5; D gene uncertain. The V end lost 7 bases, the J end lost 5 bases, and 4 bases lay between the germline ends. The CDR3 has 10 amino acids. CDR1 is SGDLS, CDR2 YYNGEE, per germline. CDR3: CASGDQPQHF. The CDR3 DNA is TGTGCCAGCGGGGATCAGCCCCAGCATTTT.

The V gene is TRBV10-3, the J gene TRBJ2-7, with 10 bases identical to TRBD1. Trimming at V came to 7 bases and at J to 3 bases, leaving 9 bases not matched to a gene. Germline V gene lookup returns CDR1 ENHRY and CDR2 SYGVKD. CDR3 size: 15 residues. This chain's CDR3 is CAITFGTGEHYEQYF. CDR3 sequence (DNA): TGTGCCATCACTTTCGGGACAGGGGAGCACTACGAGCAGTACTTC.

This chain joins TRBV7-8 and TRBJ1-4, with a tentative D call TRBD1 (5 bases). V shed 2 bases and J shed 5 bases, with 15 bases lying between them. Germline-derived CDR1 and CDR2 are SGHVS and FQNEAQ. There are 16 residues in the CDR3. CDR3 protein: CASSLRGGLINEKLFF. The CDR3 DNA sequence: TGTGCCAGCAGCTTACGGGGGGGATTGATCAATGAAAAACTGTTTTTT.

The chain has TRBV27 and TRBJ2-1; no firm D call. V lost 3 bases and J lost 4, with 10 bases in between. The CDR3 totals 14 residues. Germline lookup yields CDR1 MNHEY and CDR2 SMNVEV (reference sequence). CDR3 nucleotide sequence: TGTGCCAGCAGTTTTTTGAGTTCGTACAATGAGCAGTTCTTC. Translated: CASSFLSSYNEQFF.

The sample holds one count of this clone. V gene TRBV28 combines with J gene TRBJ2-7; tentatively, D is TRBD1 (6 bases). Germline V CDR1 and CDR2: MDHEN, SYDVKM. V was pared by 2 bases and J by 2 bases, with 10 bases between. The CDR3 length is 14 residues. CDR3 residues: CASSLMGAPYEQYF. In DNA form, the CDR3 reads TGTGCCAGCAGTTTAATGGGGGCCCCCTACGAGCAGTACTTC.

V usage is TRBV9 and J usage is TRBJ2-7; possible D gene TRBD1, 5 bases. Germline values: CDR1 SGDLS, CDR2 YYNGEE. V lost 0 bases and J 6 bases, leaving 16 bases between the germline ends. CDR3 length equals 15 residues. The CDR3 is CASSVDQGARSEQYF. The CDR3 region has the DNA TGTGCCAGCAGCGTAGATCAGGGTGCAAGGAGCGAGCAGTACTTC.

This chain uses TRBV5-1 with TRBJ1-2; D ambiguous. CDR3 length: 12 residues. V was pared by 6 bases and J by 1 base, with 7 bases between. From germline, CDR1 is SGHRS and CDR2 YFSETQ. CDR3 bases: TGCGCCAGCAATGAGGGTAACTATGGCTACACCTTC. It translates to CASNEGNYGYTF.

The chain links TRBV27 to TRBJ2-1; D may be TRBD1 or TRBD2 (5 bases each). The germline CDR1 and CDR2 sequences are MNHEY and SMNVEV (reference sequence). The CDR3 covers 16 residues. The V and J ends lost 5 bases and 8 bases respectively, with 22 bases between them. The CDR3 bases are TGTGCCAGCAGTCCCTCCGGGACGCCGACGGTCGATGAGCAGTTCTTC. It codes for CASSPSGTPTVDEQFF.

This clone was observed once. The rearrangement links TRBV10-2 to TRBJ1-4; TRBD1 agrees at 9 bases. CDR1 is WSHSY, CDR2 SAAADI, per germline. V lost 2 bases to trimming and J lost 7 bases; unmatched junction nucleotides: 8. The CDR3 length is 16 residues. The CDR3 DNA follows: TGCGCCAGCAGTGAGCCCCCGGGACAGGGTTTTGAAAAACTGTTTTTT. Residues: CASSEPPGQGFEKLFF.

This chain connects TRBV2 to TRBJ2-2; 8 positions agree with TRBD2. This CDR3 comprises 12 residues. CDR1 is SNHLY, CDR2 FYNNEI, per germline. V was clipped by 7 bases and J by 9 bases; unmatched bases: 4. CDR3 coding DNA: TGTGCCAGCATCACTAGCGGAAGGGAGCTGTTTTTT. Translating gives CASITSGRELFF.